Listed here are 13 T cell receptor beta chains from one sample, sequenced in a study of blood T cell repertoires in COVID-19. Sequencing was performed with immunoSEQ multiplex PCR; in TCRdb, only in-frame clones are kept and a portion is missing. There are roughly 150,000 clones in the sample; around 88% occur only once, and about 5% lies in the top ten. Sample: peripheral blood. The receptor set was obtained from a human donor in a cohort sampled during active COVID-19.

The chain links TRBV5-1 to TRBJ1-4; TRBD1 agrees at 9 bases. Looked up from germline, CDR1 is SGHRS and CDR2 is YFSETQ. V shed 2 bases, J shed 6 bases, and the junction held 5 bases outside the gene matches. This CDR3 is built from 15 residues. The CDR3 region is CASSFYRGLDEKLFF. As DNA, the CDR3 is TGCGCCAGCAGCTTCTACAGGGGGCTGGATGAAAAACTGTTTTTT.

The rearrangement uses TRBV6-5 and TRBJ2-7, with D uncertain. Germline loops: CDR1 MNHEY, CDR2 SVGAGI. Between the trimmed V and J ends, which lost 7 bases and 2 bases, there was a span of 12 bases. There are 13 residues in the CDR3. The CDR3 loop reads CASTSREAYEQYF. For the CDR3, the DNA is TGTGCCAGCACCAGCCGCGAGGCCTACGAGCAGTACTTC.

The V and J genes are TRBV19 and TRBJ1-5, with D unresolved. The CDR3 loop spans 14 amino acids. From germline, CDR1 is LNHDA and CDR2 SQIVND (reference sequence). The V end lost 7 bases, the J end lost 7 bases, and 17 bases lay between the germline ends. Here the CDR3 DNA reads TGTGCCAGTAATCCCTTTATCATGGAGCAGCCCCAGCATTTT. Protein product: CASNPFIMEQPQHF.

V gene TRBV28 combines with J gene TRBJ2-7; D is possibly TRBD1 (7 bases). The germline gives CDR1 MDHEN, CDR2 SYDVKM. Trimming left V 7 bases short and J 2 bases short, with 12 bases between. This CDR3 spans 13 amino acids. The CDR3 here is CASTQGGPYEQYF. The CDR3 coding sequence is TGTGCCAGCACCCAGGGGGGACCCTACGAGCAGTACTTC.

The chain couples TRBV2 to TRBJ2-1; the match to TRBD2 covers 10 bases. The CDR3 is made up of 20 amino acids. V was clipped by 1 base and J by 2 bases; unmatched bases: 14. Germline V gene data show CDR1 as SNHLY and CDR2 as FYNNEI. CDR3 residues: CASSEVSWGWGTSAYNEQFF. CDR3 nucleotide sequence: TGTGCCAGCAGTGAAGTCTCGTGGGGCTGGGGGACTAGCGCCTACAATGAGCAGTTCTTC.

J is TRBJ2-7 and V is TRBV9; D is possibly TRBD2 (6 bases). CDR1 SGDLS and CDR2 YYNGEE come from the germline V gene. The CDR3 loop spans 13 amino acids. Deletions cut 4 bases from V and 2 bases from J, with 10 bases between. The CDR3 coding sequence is TGTGCCAGCAGCCGCGGGACGGCCTACGAGCAGTACTTC. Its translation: CASSRGTAYEQYF. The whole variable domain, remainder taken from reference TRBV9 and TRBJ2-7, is DSGVTQTPKHLITATGQRVTLRCSPRSGDLSVYWYQQSLDQGLQFLIQYYNGEERAKGNILERFSAQQFPDLHSELNLSSLELGDSALYFCASSRGTAYEQYFGPGTRLTVT.

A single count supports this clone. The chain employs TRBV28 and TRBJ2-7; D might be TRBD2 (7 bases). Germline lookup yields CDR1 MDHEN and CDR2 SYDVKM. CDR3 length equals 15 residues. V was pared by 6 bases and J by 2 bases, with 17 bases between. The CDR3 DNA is TGTGCCAGCAGCCCTCTCGGGGGGCCTACCTACGAGCAGTACTTC. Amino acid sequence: CASSPLGGPTYEQYF.

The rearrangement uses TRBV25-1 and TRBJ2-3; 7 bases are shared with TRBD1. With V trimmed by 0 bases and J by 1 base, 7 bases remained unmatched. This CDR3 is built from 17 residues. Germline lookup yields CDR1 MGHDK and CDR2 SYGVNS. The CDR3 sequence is CASSEYTKGAGTDTQYF. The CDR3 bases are TGTGCCAGCAGTGAATATACTAAGGGGGCTGGCACAGATACGCAGTATTTT.

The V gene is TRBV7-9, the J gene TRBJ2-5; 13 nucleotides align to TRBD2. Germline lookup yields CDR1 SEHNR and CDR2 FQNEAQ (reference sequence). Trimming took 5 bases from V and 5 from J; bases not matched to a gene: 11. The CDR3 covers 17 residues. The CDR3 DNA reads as TGTGCCAGCAGCCCTGGACTAGCGGGAGCTCGGTTGGAGACCCAGTACTTC. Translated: CASSPGLAGARLETQYF.

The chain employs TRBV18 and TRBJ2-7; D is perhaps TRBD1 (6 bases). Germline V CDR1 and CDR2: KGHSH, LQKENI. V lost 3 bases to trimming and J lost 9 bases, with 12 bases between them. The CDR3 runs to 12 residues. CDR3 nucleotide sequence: TGTGCCAGCTCACCCAGGGGCGTCTGGCAGTACTTC. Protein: CASSPRGVWQYF.

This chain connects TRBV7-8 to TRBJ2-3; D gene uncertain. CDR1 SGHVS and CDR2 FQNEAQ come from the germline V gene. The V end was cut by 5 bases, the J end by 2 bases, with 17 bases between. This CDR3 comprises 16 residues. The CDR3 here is CASSQAEVQLTDTQYF. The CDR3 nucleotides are TGTGCCAGCAGCCAGGCAGAGGTGCAACTCACAGATACGCAGTATTTT.

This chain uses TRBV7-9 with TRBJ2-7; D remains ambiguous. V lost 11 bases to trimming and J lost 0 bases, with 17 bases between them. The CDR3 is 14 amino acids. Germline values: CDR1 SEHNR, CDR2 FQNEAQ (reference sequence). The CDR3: CAPRSEVNSYEQYF. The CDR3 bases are TGTGCCCCTCGGTCAGAGGTCAACTCCTACGAGCAGTACTTC.

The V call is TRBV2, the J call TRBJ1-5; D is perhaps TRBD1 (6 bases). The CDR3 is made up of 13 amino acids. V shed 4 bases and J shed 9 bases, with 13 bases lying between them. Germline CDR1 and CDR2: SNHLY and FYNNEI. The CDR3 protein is CASSGGIQGPQHF. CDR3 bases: TGTGCCAGCAGTGGGGGCATACAGGGGCCCCAGCATTTT.